Listed here are 22 T cell receptor beta chains from one sample, sequenced in a study of blood T cell repertoires in COVID-19. Repertoires were generated with immunoSEQ multiplex PCR, while TCRdb's copy carries only in-frame clones and drops some. The data contain around 60,000 clones, 83% of them singletons. Sequenced material: peripheral blood. The receptors come from a man aged 50-59 years with COVID-19, enrolled during active disease.

The chain combines TRBV24-1 with TRBJ2-7; TRBD1 aligns across 8 bases. This CDR3 is built from 15 residues. The J segment lost 6 bases and the V segment lost 3 bases, leaving 9 bases of the junction unmatched. Germline CDR1 KGHDR, CDR2 SFDVKD. CDR3 in amino acids: CATSDSRADRVEQYF. In nucleotides, the CDR3 is TGTGCCACCAGTGATAGTCGGGCGGACAGGGTCGAGCAGTACTTC.

The chain combines TRBV30 with TRBJ1-3; D is ambiguous. The CDR3 runs to 13 residues. Trimming shortened V by 3 bases and J by 1 base, and 7 bases separated the two germline ends. Germline CDR1 reads GTSNPN; CDR2 reads SVGIG (reference sequence). CDR3 region: CAWRGGSGNTIYF. In nucleotides, the CDR3 is TGTGCCTGGAGAGGAGGGTCTGGAAACACCATATATTTT.

V and J are TRBV7-9 and TRBJ2-1; TRBD2 matches at 7 bases. The CDR3 has 14 amino acids. Trimming took 5 bases from V and 9 from J; bases not matched to a gene: 10. Per the germline V gene, CDR1 is SEHNR and CDR2 is FQNEAQ (reference sequence). The DNA for the CDR3 is TGTGCCAGCAGCCACCTTGGGAGGGCCATTGAGCAGTTCTTC. Translation gives CASSHLGRAIEQFF. The variable domain in full, completed from reference TRBV7-9 and TRBJ2-1, reads DTGVSQNPRHKITKRGQNVTFRCDPISEHNRLYWYRQTLGQGPEFLTYFQNEAQLEKSRLLSDRFSAERPKGSFSTLEIQRTEQGDSAMYLCASSHLGRAIEQFFGPGTRLTVL.

The gene calls are TRBV4-1 and TRBJ2-2; 11 bases fit TRBD1. There are 16 residues in the CDR3. Germline V lookup: CDR1 MGHRA, CDR2 YSYEKL. The ends lost 3 bases at V and 6 bases at J; junction bases unmatched: 6. The CDR3 DNA reads TGCGCCAGCAGCCATCAGGACAGGGGGCGTGCCGGGGAGCTGTTTTTT. Amino acids: CASSHQDRGRAGELFF.

The chain combines TRBV28 with TRBJ2-3, with D tentatively TRBD2 (5 bases). This CDR3 is 17 amino acids long. Germline V gene sequence: CDR1 MDHEN, CDR2 SYDVKM. Between the trimmed V and J ends, which lost 5 bases and 10 bases, there was a span of 28 bases. As DNA, the CDR3 is TGTGCCAGCAGTGCCCGAGGGTCTAAGAAAGGCCCCGGGGCGCAGTATTTT. It specifies CASSARGSKKGPGAQYF.

The V call is TRBV4-3, the J call TRBJ2-7; D gene unclear. Trimming stripped 1 base from V and 2 bases from J, with 6 bases between. The CDR3 is 13 amino acids. Per the germline V gene, CDR1 is LGHNA and CDR2 is YSLEER. The CDR3 DNA sequence: TGCGCCAGCAGCCAAGGAGTACCCTACGAGCAGTACTTC. This gives the protein CASSQGVPYEQYF.

This clone was seen more than once but under ten times. The V call is TRBV28, the J call TRBJ2-1, with D unclear. Per germline, CDR1 MDHEN and CDR2 SYDVKM. Between the trimmed V and J ends, which lost 5 bases and 2 bases, there was a span of 19 bases. CDR3 length equals 17 residues. CDR3 loop: CASSTPASGAAYNEQFF. CDR3 nucleotides: TGTGCCAGCAGTACACCAGCAAGTGGAGCAGCCTACAATGAGCAGTTCTTC. Supplemented by reference TRBV28 and TRBJ2-1, the full variable domain reads DVKVTQSSRYLVKRTGEKVFLECVQDMDHENMFWYRQDPGLGLRLIYFSYDVKMKEKGDIPEGYSVSREKKERFSLILESASTNQTSMYLCASSTPASGAAYNEQFFGPGTRLTVL.

The genes are TRBV18 and TRBJ2-1, with 12 bases that match TRBD2. V was pared by 3 bases and J by 4 bases, with 10 bases of the junction left unmatched. CDR3 length equals 18 residues. Germline V gene data show CDR1 as KGHSH and CDR2 as LQKENI. CDR3: CASSPRLTSGRLYNEQFF. In nucleotides, the CDR3 is TGTGCCAGCTCACCTCGGCTGACTAGCGGGAGACTGTACAATGAGCAGTTCTTC. The whole variable domain, remainder taken from reference TRBV18 and TRBJ2-1, is NAGVMQNPRHLVRRRGQEARLRCSPMKGHSHVYWYRQLPEEGLKFMVYLQKENIIDESGMPKERFSAEFPKEGPSILRIQQVVRGDSAAYFCASSPRLTSGRLYNEQFFGPGTRLTVL.

This chain uses TRBV7-9 with TRBJ2-1, with D possibly TRBD2 on 5 matching bases. V gave up 5 bases and J gave up 0 bases, with 11 bases separating them. CDR3 length equals 15 residues. Germline assignment: CDR1 SEHNR and CDR2 FQNEAQ (reference sequence). DNA for the CDR3: TGTGCCAGCAGCCCCGGGGTTTTCTCCTACAATGAGCAGTTCTTC. It specifies CASSPGVFSYNEQFF.

The rearrangement links TRBV18 to TRBJ1-2, with D possibly matching TRBD1 (6 bases). This CDR3 comprises 16 residues. Trimming removed 5 bases at V and 7 bases at J, with 23 bases between. The V gene's germline CDR1 is KGHSH and CDR2 LQKENI. The CDR3 here is CASSTGRAGAAGGYTF. The DNA for the CDR3 is TGTGCCAGCTCAACCGGACGGGCAGGGGCCGCGGGTGGCTACACCTTC.

The chain couples TRBV5-1 to TRBJ2-5; D may be TRBD2 (5 bases). This CDR3 is 12 amino acids long. CDR1 and CDR2 (germline): SGHRS, YFSETQ. V dropped 3 bases and J dropped 5 bases, with 8 bases sitting between them. CDR3 in amino acids: CASSSRGETQYF. CDR3 coding DNA: TGCGCCAGCAGCTCGCGAGGGGAGACCCAGTACTTC. Based on the CDR3 plus reference TRBV5-1 and TRBJ2-5, the full variable domain is KAGVTQTPRYLIKTRGQQVTLSCSPISGHRSVSWYQQTPGQGLQFLFEYFSETQRNKGNFPGRFSGRQFSNSRSEMNVSTLELGDSALYLCASSSRGETQYFGPGTRLLVL.

The chain uses TRBV3-1 (or the pseudogene TRBV3-2) and TRBJ2-7; D not resolved. The V gene's germline CDR1 is LGHDT and CDR2 YNNKEL (reference sequence). CDR3 size: 15 residues. V lost 1 base to trimming and J lost 2 bases, with 12 bases between them. The CDR3 sequence: CASSQGRSSAYEQYF. The DNA of the CDR3 is TGTGCCAGCAGCCAAGGACGGAGCTCAGCCTACGAGCAGTACTTC.

A few counts support this clone. The rearrangement joins TRBV11-2 to TRBJ2-3; 7 nucleotides agree with TRBD1. V was clipped by 1 base and J by 2 bases; unmatched bases: 6. Germline V gene data show CDR1 as SGHAT and CDR2 as FQNNGV. The CDR3 runs to 16 residues. CDR3 region: CASSLVGGLNTDTQYF. The CDR3 nucleotides are TGTGCCAGCAGCTTAGTAGGGGGCCTGAACACAGATACGCAGTATTTT.

The chain combines TRBV28 with TRBJ1-5; D unresolved. Trimming took 1 base from V and 0 from J, leaving 4 bases between them. From germline, CDR1 is MDHEN and CDR2 SYDVKM. The CDR3 runs to 14 residues. CDR3 amino acids: CASSLSYSNQPQHF. The CDR3, as DNA: TGTGCCAGCAGTTTATCTTATAGCAATCAGCCCCAGCATTTT.

This rearrangement joins TRBV6-5 to TRBJ2-2; a possible D gene is TRBD1 (5 bases). V was pared by 6 bases and J by 6 bases, with 14 bases between. Germline lookup yields CDR1 MNHEY and CDR2 SVGAGI. CDR3 length: 14 residues. The CDR3 loop is CASRIQGDSGELFF. CDR3 in DNA: TGTGCCAGCAGAATCCAGGGTGATTCCGGGGAGCTGTTTTTT.

The rearrangement links TRBV5-1 to TRBJ2-3, with D possibly matching TRBD2 (5 bases). Trimming removed 4 bases at V and 2 bases at J, with 8 bases between. CDR1 is SGHRS, CDR2 YFSETQ, per germline. The CDR3 runs 13 residues. The CDR3 reads CASSTGSTDTQYF. In nucleotides, the CDR3 is TGCGCCAGCAGCACGGGGTCCACAGATACGCAGTATTTT.

This clone appeared a few times. One end of the junction fails to match germline, which may point to a read error. The chain couples TRBV4-1 to TRBJ1-2, with 7 bases identical to TRBD1. Germline values: CDR1 MGHRA, CDR2 YSYEKL. The CDR3 length is 15 residues. CDR3 residues: CASRQGQVGNYGYTF. CDR3 coding DNA: TGCGCCAGCAGACAAGGACAGGTTGGAAACTATGGCTACACCTTC.

This clone occurred once. The rearrangement uses TRBV4-1 and TRBJ1-3; TRBD1 might be the D (6 bases). The V end lost 4 bases, the J end lost 1 base, and 17 bases lay between the germline ends. Germline CDR1 reads MGHRA; CDR2 reads YSYEKL. The CDR3 is 17 amino acids. The CDR3 loop reads CASSPGRGGYSGNTIYF. The CDR3 DNA is TGCGCCAGCAGCCCCGGAAGGGGGGGTTATTCTGGAAACACCATATATTTT.

V and J are TRBV6-5 and TRBJ2-7, with a possible D match to TRBD1 (5 bases). Trimming left V 0 bases short and J 3 bases short, with 15 bases between. The germline gives CDR1 MNHEY, CDR2 SVGAGI. The CDR3 is made up of 16 amino acids. The CDR3 sequence is CASSYSIMTDYYEQYF. CDR3 in DNA: TGTGCCAGCAGTTACTCCATTATGACAGATTACTACGAGCAGTACTTC.

This clone was picked up a small number of times. The chain couples TRBV3-1 (or the pseudogene TRBV3-2) to TRBJ1-1, with D perhaps matching TRBD1 (5 bases). The germline V and J ends were trimmed by 0 bases and 5 bases, with 19 bases remaining between them. Per the germline V gene, CDR1 is LGHDT and CDR2 is YNNKEL (reference sequence). The CDR3 has 17 amino acids. Written as DNA, the CDR3 is TGTGCCAGCAGCCAAGAAGGATCAGGGTACGGGTGGACTGAAGCTTTCTTT. Translation gives CASSQEGSGYGWTEAFF.

The sample holds a few counts of this clone. The CDR3 region is CASSYLTGDTDTQYF. The CDR3 coding sequence is TGTGCCAGCAGTTACCTGACAGGGGACACAGATACGCAGTATTTT. This chain links TRBV6-5 with TRBJ2-3; 8 bases line up with TRBD1. The V gene's germline CDR1 is MNHEY and CDR2 SVGAGI. V shed 2 bases and J 2 bases; nucleotides not matched to a gene: 3. CDR3 size: 15 residues.

V usage is TRBV28 and J usage is TRBJ1-4, with D uncertain. Per the germline V gene, CDR1 is MDHEN and CDR2 is SYDVKM. There are 15 residues in the CDR3. V shed 5 bases and J shed 7 bases, with 17 bases lying between them. The CDR3 sequence is CASSPVFGLSEKLFF. CDR3 sequence (DNA): TGTGCCAGCAGTCCGGTTTTCGGGTTGAGTGAAAAACTGTTTTTT.